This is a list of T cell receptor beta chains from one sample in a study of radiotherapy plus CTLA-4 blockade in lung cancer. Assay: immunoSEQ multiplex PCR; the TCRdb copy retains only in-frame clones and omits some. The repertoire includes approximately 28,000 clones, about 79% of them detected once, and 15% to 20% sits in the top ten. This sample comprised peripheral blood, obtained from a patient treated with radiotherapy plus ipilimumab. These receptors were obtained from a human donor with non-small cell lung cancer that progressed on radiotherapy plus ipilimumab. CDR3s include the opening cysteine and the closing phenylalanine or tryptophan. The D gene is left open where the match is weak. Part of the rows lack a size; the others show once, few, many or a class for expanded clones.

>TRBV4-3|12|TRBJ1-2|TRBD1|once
TGCGCCAGCAGCCCGGGACAGGGGGCCCCGAGTTTC
CASSPGQGAPSF
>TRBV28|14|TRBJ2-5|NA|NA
TGTGCCAGCAGCCCCGATTACGGGGAGGAGACCCAGTACTTC
CASSPDYGEETQYF
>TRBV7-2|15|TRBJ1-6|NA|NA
TGTGCCAGCAGCTCCACGAACGACTATAATTCACCCCTCCACTTT
CASSSTNDYNSPLHF
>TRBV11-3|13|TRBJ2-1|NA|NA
TGTGCCAGCAGCCCTAGTCGAAACAATGAGCAGTTCTTC
CASSPSRNNEQFF
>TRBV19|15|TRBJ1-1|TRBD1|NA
TGTGCCAGTAGTATAGGACAGGGGATGAACACTGAAGCTTTCTTT
CASSIGQGMNTEAFF
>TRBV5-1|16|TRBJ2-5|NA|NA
TGCGCCAGCAGCTCCTCGCGGAGCGCCAGCCAAGAGACCCAGTACTTC
CASSSSRSASQETQYF
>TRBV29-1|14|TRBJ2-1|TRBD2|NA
TGCAGCGCCGGACTAGCGGGAGCATACAATGAGCAGTTCTTC
CSAGLAGAYNEQFF
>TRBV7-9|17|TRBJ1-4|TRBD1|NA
TGTGCCAGCAGCTTATGGACAGGGGGCCGTTCTAATGAAAAACTGTTTTTT
CASSLWTGGRSNEKLFF
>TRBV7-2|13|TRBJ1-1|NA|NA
TGTGCCAGCAGCTCCCTCTGGAACACTGAAGCTTTCTTT
CASSSLWNTEAFF
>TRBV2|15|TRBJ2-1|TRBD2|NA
TGTGCCAGCAGTGAAGAGGGACTAGCGGGAGATGAGCAGTTCTTC
CASSEEGLAGDEQFF
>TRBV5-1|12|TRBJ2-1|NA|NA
TGCGCCAGCAGCTACGGGGGCGGGGAGCAGTTCTTC
CASSYGGGEQFF
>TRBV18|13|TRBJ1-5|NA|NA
TGTGCCAGCACCGGACAGAGCAATCAGCCCCAGCATTTT
CASTGQSNQPQHF
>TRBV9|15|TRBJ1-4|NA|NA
TGTGCCAGCAGCGTAGGTAACAGGTATAATGAAAAACTGTTTTTT
CASSVGNRYNEKLFF
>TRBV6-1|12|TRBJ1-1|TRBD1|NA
TGTGCCAGCAACAGGGGGGACACTGAAGCTTTCTTT
CASNRGDTEAFF
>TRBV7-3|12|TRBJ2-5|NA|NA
TGTGCCAGCAGCTCCCACCAAGAGACCCAGTACTTC
CASSSHQETQYF
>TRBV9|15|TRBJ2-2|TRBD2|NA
TGTGCCAGCAGCGTAGCGGCGGGAGTGCACGGGGAGCTGTTTTTT
CASSVAAGVHGELFF
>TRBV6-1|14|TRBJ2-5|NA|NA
TGTGCCAGCCCCAGTGCAGGGATTCAAGAGACCCAGTACTTC
CASPSAGIQETQYF
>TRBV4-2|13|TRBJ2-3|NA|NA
TGTGCCAGCAGCCAGTTGGGGGGAGATACGCAGTATTTT
CASSQLGGDTQYF
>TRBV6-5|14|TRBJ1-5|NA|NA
TGTGCCAGCACAGGGTCCCTAGCCAAACAGCCCCAGCATTTT
CASTGSLAKQPQHF
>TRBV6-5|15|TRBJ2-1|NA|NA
TGTGCCAGCAGTCCTAGCGCCTCAGGAGGCAATGAGCAGTTCTTC
CASSPSASGGNEQFF
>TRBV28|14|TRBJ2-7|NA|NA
TGTGCCAGCAGTCCGGGGCAGGGTCCCTACGAGCAGTACTTC
CASSPGQGPYEQYF
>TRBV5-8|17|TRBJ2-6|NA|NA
TGTGCCACCTCCCGCTTCTTGTCCCTGAGGGGGGCCAACGTCCTGACTTTC
CATSRFLSLRGANVLTF
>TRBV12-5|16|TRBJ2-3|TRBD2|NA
TGTGCTAGTGGTCGGGGGGCGGGAGGGCCCCCAGATACGCAGTATTTT
CASGRGAGGPPDTQYF
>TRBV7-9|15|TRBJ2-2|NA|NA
TGTGCCAGCCGGGTGGGGGGCTTCGAACCCGGGGAGCTGTTTTTT
CASRVGGFEPGELFF
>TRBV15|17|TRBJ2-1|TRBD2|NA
TGTGCCACCAGCAGAGATTGGGCAAGCGGGATAGGCAATGAGCAGTTCTTC
CATSRDWASGIGNEQFF
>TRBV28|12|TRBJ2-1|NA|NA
TGTGCCAGCAGGCTACCGCTCCAAGCTAAGTTCTTC
CASRLPLQAKFF
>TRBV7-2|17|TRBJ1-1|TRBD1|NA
TGTGCCAGCAGCGCCGACCCCTCACAGGGGCTTAGGTCCGGAGCTTTCTTT
CASSADPSQGLRSGAFF
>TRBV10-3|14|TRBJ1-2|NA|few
TGTGCCATCAGCGCATTGAGGGCTGAATATGGCTACACCTTC
CAISALRAEYGYTF
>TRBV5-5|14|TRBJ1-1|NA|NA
TGTGCCAGCACCCCCCGGCGAGGTGACACTGAAGCTTTCTTT
CASTPRRGDTEAFF
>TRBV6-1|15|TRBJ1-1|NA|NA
TGTGCCATGCGGTTTATGGACAACTCGAACACTGAAGCTTTCTTT
CAMRFMDNSNTEAFF
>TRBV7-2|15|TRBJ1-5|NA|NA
TGTGCCAGCAGCTTAGCAAGCCAGAACAATCAGCCCCAGCATTTT
CASSLASQNNQPQHF
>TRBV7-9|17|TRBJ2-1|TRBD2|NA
TGTGCCAGCAGCTCTGGGACTAGTGGGAGCTCCTACAATGAGCAGTTCTTC
CASSSGTSGSSYNEQFF
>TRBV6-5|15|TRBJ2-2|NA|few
TGTGCCAGCAGTCGTTTAACCCCGAACACCGGGGAGCTGTTTTTT
CASSRLTPNTGELFF
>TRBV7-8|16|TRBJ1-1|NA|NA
TGTGCCAGCAGCTTAGTGGTACAAAATGGGAACACTGAAGCTTTCTTT
CASSLVVQNGNTEAFF
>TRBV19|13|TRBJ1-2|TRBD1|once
TGTGCCAGCTCTCCCCGGGACAGAAATGGCTACACCTTC
CASSPRDRNGYTF
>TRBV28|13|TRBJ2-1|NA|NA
TGTGCCAGCAGTCCGGGGGTCTACAATGAGCAGTTCTTC
CASSPGVYNEQFF
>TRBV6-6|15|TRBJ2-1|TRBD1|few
TGTGCCAGCAGTTACCCCGGACAGGGCATCGGTGAGCAGTTCTTC
CASSYPGQGIGEQFF